This T cell receptor beta chain originates from a study of OX40 agonist ivuxolimab in advanced cancers. Study-wide context: Earlier treatment with anti-PD-1, anti-PD-L1 or anti-CTLA-4 was permitted, and over 35% had received some.

Remarks on this clone: Its cognate antigen is unknown.

The length of the CDR3 is 18 residues. With V trimmed by 5 bases and J by 3 bases, 13 bases remained unmatched. Per germline, CDR1 MDHEN and CDR2 SYDVKM. Study-level findings and limits: In the 0.1 to 3.0 mg/kg range, CD4+ and CD8+ blood T cells had expanded clonally by week 6. On average, CD8+ T cells had more expanded clones than CD4+.

Only in-frame clones appear in the TCRdb table, and some are missing; sequencing was by immunoSEQ multiplex PCR. The profile covers around 55,000 clones, with 86% appearing a single time and around 13% taken by the ten largest. This sequence joins TRBV28 and TRBJ2-1; 10 bases match TRBD2. The receptor was derived from an adult with an advanced solid tumor such as melanoma, head and neck, liver or kidney cancer. The specimen was CD4+ or CD8+ T cells sorted from blood, collected in a trial of the OX40 agonist ivuxolimab. CDR3 in DNA: TGTGCCAGCAGTGTACAGGGGATGGCTAGCGGGAGCTACAATGAGCAGTTCTTC. Translation gives CASSVQGMASGSYNEQFF.